This T cell receptor beta chain was recorded in a study of blood T cell repertoires in COVID-19. In the study overall: COVID-19 samples from acute and convalescent phases originated in the United States, Italy and Spain.

Individuals aged roughly 18 to 95 years were recruited from about two dozen US areas. Symptom resolution, clearance, or two negative PCRs marked the recovered donors of Cohort 3. TCRdb keeps only in-frame clones here, not all; method: immunoSEQ multiplex PCR. The sample shows hundreds of thousands of clones, approximately 83% of them seen only once. Between the trimmed V and J ends, which lost 0 bases and 8 bases, there was a span of 14 bases. The CDR3 extends over 16 amino acids. Looked up from germline, CDR1 is SGHDN and CDR2 is FVKESK. This sequence joins TRBV14 and TRBJ1-6; D unclear. The sample was PBMCs or T cells enriched from blood (not recorded which). The source is a young man who had recovered from COVID-19. This CDR3 is CASSQEGGSRYSPLHF. CDR3 DNA sequence: TGTGCCAGCAGCCAAGAGGGCGGGTCACGATATTCACCCCTCCACTTT. Supplemented by reference TRBV14 and TRBJ1-6, the full variable domain reads EAGVTQFPSHSVIEKGQTVTLRCDPISGHDNLYWYRRVMGKEIKFLLHFVKESKQDESGMPNNRFLAERTGGTYSTLKVQPAELEDSGVYFCASSQEGGSRYSPLHFGNGTRLTVT.